Listed below are T cell receptor beta chains from one sample, sequenced in a study of a mutant IDH1 vaccine in newly diagnosed glioma. Antigen specificity for these receptors is unknown. Clones were read by immunoSEQ multiplex PCR, and TCRdb kept only the in-frame ones, dropping some. The sample carries tens of thousands of clones, just under 90% recorded once. The sequencing here drew on PBMCs, taken from a glioma patient whose treatment included an IDH1 peptide vaccine. The receptors were sampled from a woman aged 40 to 50 with glioma. CDR3s include the opening cysteine and the closing phenylalanine or tryptophan. The order of the fields is J gene, V gene, clone size, D gene, CDR3 DNA, CDR3 protein. D genes are given only for firm matches. Not all rows give a size; the values are once, few, many and, for expanded clones, a class.

TRBJ1-4,TRBV4-1,-,-,TGCGCCAGCAGCCAATCCGGGGAAAAACTGTTTTTT,CASSQSGEKLFF
TRBJ2-2,TRBV7-9,-,-,TGTGCCAGCAGCTGGCGGAACACCGGGGAGCTGTTTTTT,CASSWRNTGELFF
TRBJ2-7,TRBV9,-,-,TGTGCCAGCAGCGGGGGGCCCGGAGGGCTCGAGCAGTACTTC,CASSGGPGGLEQYF
TRBJ2-1,TRBV5-1,once,-,TGCGCCAGCAGCTTGGCAAGCAACAATGAGCAGTTCTTC,CASSLASNNEQFF
TRBJ1-4,TRBV19,-,-,TGTGCCAGTAGTATATCCCGCCAGGTAGCCCGAGGACTGTTTTTT,CASSISRQVARGLFF
TRBJ2-7,TRBV7-9,-,-,TGTGCCAGCAGCCCGGGTGTCCTCGGGGAGCAGTACTTC,CASSPGVLGEQYF
TRBJ2-5,TRBV6-1,-,TRBD1,TGTGCCAGCAGTGAAGGGAACAGGGGATTAGAGACCCAGTACTTC,CASSEGNRGLETQYF
TRBJ2-5,TRBV7-7,-,TRBD1,TGTGCTAGCAGTTCGGACAGGACCCAAGAGACCCAGTACTTC,CASSSDRTQETQYF
TRBJ2-1,TRBV30,once,-,TGTGCCTACTTGGGGGCGGGAATGGGCTACAATGAGCAGTTCTTC,CAYLGAGMGYNEQFF
TRBJ1-2,TRBV6-5,-,-,TGTGCCAGCTGGGACACGGGCTATGGCTACACCTTC,CASWDTGYGYTF
TRBJ2-2,TRBV9,-,-,TGTGCCAGCAGCGTTACAGGTTACACCGGGGAGCTGTTTTTT,CASSVTGYTGELFF
TRBJ1-5,TRBV19,-,-,TGTGCCAGTAGTCCCGAGACGATCACCCAGCATTTT,CASSPETITQHF
TRBJ2-2,TRBV7-2,-,TRBD1,TGTGCCAGCAGCCCCTACAGGGGCGGGGAGCTGTTTTTT,CASSPYRGGELFF
TRBJ2-6,TRBV2,-,-,TGTGCCAGCAGTAAGGGGGAGGCTGGGGCCAACGTCCTGACTTTC,CASSKGEAGANVLTF
TRBJ1-3,TRBV27,-,TRBD1,TGTGCCAGCAGGACAGGGCCCTCTGGAAACACCATATATTTT,CASRTGPSGNTIYF
TRBJ1-2,TRBV6-6,-,-,TGTGCCAGCAGTTCTCCGGGACACTCATATGGCTACACCTTC,CASSSPGHSYGYTF
TRBJ1-2,TRBV19,-,TRBD1,TGTGCCAGTCGGGACAGGGAGTCTGATGGCTACACCTTC,CASRDRESDGYTF
TRBJ2-7,TRBV30,-,TRBD2,TGTGCCTGGAGTGTACGGTCTAGCGGGAGACCCCCGAGCTCCTACGAGCAGTACTTC,CAWSVRSSGRPPSSYEQYF
TRBJ1-1,TRBV7-2,-,TRBD1,TGTGCCAGCAGCTTAGTTAGTGTCAGGGGGTTAACTGAAGCTTTCTTT,CASSLVSVRGLTEAFF
TRBJ1-2,TRBV15,-,-,TGTGCCACCAGCAGAGGGACAGCCGAAGCTAACTATGGCTACACCTTC,CATSRGTAEANYGYTF
TRBJ2-1,TRBV5-1,-,-,TGCGCCAGCAGCCCAAGCGGGCTGAGCCCCAATGAGCAGTTCTTC,CASSPSGLSPNEQFF
TRBJ2-1,TRBV4-1,-,TRBD2,TGCGCCAGCAGCCCAGGGCCGACTAGCGTATTGCTGAATGAGCAGTTCTTC,CASSPGPTSVLLNEQFF
TRBJ2-5,TRBV4-1,once,-,TGCGCCAGCAGCCAAGGTTGGTCAAGGACACTAGAAGGTGGGACCCAGTACTTC,CASSQGWSRTLEGGTQYF
TRBJ1-1,TRBV6-4,-,-,TGTGCCAGCAGTCCCGGGGGAGGGGGGTACACTGAAGCTTTCTTT,CASSPGGGGYTEAFF
TRBJ2-7,TRBV6-6,once,-,TGTGCCAGCAGTTATTGGGACGCAAGCTCCTCCTACGAGCAGTACTTC,CASSYWDASSSYEQYF
TRBJ1-6,TRBV5-1,-,TRBD1,TGCGCCAGCAGCAAGGGACAGGGATACTCACCCCTCCACTTT,CASSKGQGYSPLHF
TRBJ2-2,TRBV7-2,-,TRBD2,TGTGCCAGCAGTCGACTAGCGGGAGTCTCCGGGGAGCTGTTTTTT,CASSRLAGVSGELFF
TRBJ1-5,TRBV2,-,TRBD1,TGTGCCAGCAGTGGGACAGGGTATAGCAATCAGCCCCAGCATTTT,CASSGTGYSNQPQHF
TRBJ2-1,TRBV7-9,-,-,TGTGCCAGCAGCCTCACCGCGGAGTACAATGAGCAGTTCTTC,CASSLTAEYNEQFF
TRBJ2-5,TRBV5-4,-,-,TGTGCCAGCAGCTTGGGGGGAACCGAGACCCAGTACTTC,CASSLGGTETQYF
TRBJ1-2,TRBV6-1,-,-,TGTGCCAGCAGGCCAGGGGTCTATGGCTACACCTTC,CASRPGVYGYTF